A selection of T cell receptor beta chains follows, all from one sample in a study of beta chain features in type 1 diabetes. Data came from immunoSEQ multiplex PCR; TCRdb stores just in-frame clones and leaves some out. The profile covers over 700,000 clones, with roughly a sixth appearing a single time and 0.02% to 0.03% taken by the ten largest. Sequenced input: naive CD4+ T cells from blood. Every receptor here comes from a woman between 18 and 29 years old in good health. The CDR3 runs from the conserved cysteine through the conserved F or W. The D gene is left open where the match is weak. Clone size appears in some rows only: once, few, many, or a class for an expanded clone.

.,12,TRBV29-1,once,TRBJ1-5,CSVGARDQPQHF,TGCAGCGTTGGGGCCCGGGATCAGCCCCAGCATTTT
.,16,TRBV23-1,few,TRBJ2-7,CASSQSGGVRAYEQYF,TGCGCCAGCAGTCAATCGGGCGGTGTAAGGGCCTACGAGCAGTACTTC
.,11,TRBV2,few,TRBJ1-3,CASSASYTIYF,TGTGCCAGCAGTGCTTCGTACACCATATATTTT
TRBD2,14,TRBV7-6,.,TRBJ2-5,CASSPRLARETQYF,TGTGCCAGCAGCCCCCGACTAGCCCGGGAGACCCAGTACTTC
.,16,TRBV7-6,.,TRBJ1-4,CASSRGAGSTNEKLFF,TGTGCCAGCAGCCGAGGAGCAGGTTCAACTAATGAAAAACTGTTTTTT
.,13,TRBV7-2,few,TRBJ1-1,CASSTRSDTEAFF,TGTGCCAGCAGCACTCGGTCGGACACTGAAGCTTTCTTT
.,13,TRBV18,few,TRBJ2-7,CASSPSVRGEQYF,TGTGCCAGCTCACCCTCCGTTCGGGGCGAGCAGTACTTC
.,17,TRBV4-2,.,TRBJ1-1,CASSHKGIRGMNTEAFF,TGTGCCAGCAGCCACAAGGGGATTCGGGGTATGAACACTGAAGCTTTCTTT
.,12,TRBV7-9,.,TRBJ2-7,CASSRLSYEQYF,TGTGCCAGCAGCCGGTTATCCTACGAGCAGTACTTC
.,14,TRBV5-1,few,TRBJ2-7,CASSLALATYEQYF,TGCGCCAGCAGCTTGGCCCTAGCGACCTACGAGCAGTACTTC
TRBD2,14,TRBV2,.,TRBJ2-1,CASSSGRGVNEQFF,TGTGCCAGCTCTAGCGGGAGGGGGGTCAATGAGCAGTTCTTC
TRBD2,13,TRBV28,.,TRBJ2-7,CASSLTRGTSGTF,TGTGCCAGCAGTTTAACCCGGGGGACTAGCGGTACCTTC
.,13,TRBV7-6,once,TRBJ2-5,CASSVNYQETQYF,TGTGCCAGCAGCGTAAACTACCAAGAGACCCAGTACTTC
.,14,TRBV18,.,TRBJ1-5,CASSPQATGSPQHF,TGTGCCAGCTCACCACAGGCGACGGGATCGCCCCAGCATTTT
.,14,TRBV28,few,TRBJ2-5,CASSLGQLQETQYF,TGTGCCAGCAGTCTAGGACAGCTCCAAGAGACCCAGTACTTC
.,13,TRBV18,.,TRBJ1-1,CASSPGLNTEAFF,TGTGCCAGCTCACCAGGGCTAAACACTGAAGCTTTCTTT
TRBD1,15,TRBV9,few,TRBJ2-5,CASSGKTGEQETQYF,TGTGCCAGCAGCGGCAAGACAGGGGAGCAAGAGACCCAGTACTTC
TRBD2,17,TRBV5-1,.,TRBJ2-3,CASSWTTSGSVPDTQYF,TGCGCCAGCAGCTGGACGACTAGCGGGAGTGTTCCAGATACGCAGTATTTT
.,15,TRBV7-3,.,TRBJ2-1,CASSRKGHANNEQFF,TGTGCCAGCAGCCGAAAGGGACACGCGAACAATGAGCAGTTCTTC
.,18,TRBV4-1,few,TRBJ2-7,CASSQQVVRDSNIYEQYF,TGCGCCAGCAGCCAACAGGTGGTGCGAGACAGCAATATCTACGAGCAGTACTTC
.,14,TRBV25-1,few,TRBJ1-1,CASSERLAGSAAFF,TGTGCCAGCAGTGAACGACTGGCGGGATCAGCAGCTTTCTTT
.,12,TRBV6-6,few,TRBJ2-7,CASSMTDYEQYF,TGTGCCAGCAGCATGACAGACTACGAGCAGTACTTC
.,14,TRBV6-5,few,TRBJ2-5,CASSYSLRTETQYF,TGTGCCAGCAGTTACTCGCTCCGGACGGAGACCCAGTACTTC
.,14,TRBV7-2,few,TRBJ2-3,CASKPRQSTDTQYF,TGTGCCAGCAAACCGCGCCAAAGCACAGATACGCAGTATTTT
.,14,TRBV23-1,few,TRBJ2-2,CASSPGRNTGELFF,TGCGCCAGCAGTCCGGGACGGAACACCGGGGAGCTGTTTTTT
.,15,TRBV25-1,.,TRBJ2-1,CASSEVLASYNEQFF,TGTGCCAGCAGTGAGGTTTTAGCGTCCTACAATGAGCAGTTCTTC
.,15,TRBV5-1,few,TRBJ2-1,CASSNRDRLVPEQFF,TGCGCCAGCAGCAACCGGGACAGACTAGTTCCTGAGCAGTTCTTC
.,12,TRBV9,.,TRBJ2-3,CASSVDGDTQYF,TGTGCCAGCAGCGTAGACGGAGATACGCAGTATTTT
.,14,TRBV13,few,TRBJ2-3,CASSPGRITDTQYF,TGTGCCAGCAGCCCGGGACGGATCACAGATACGCAGTATTTT
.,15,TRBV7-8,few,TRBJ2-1,CASSLDPSSYNEQFF,TGTGCCAGCAGCTTAGATCCTAGCAGTTACAATGAGCAGTTCTTC
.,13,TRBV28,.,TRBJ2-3,CASSPPGADTQYF,TGTGCCAGCAGTCCCCCGGGAGCAGATACGCAGTATTTT
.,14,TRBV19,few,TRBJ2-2,CASSTQGNTGELFF,TGTGCCAGTAGTACACAGGGTAACACCGGGGAGCTGTTTTTT
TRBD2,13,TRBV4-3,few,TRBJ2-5,CASSLGRAETQYF,TGCGCCAGCAGCCTGGGGAGGGCAGAGACCCAGTACTTC
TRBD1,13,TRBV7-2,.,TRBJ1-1,CASSSRGHTEAFF,TGTGCCAGCAGCTCCAGGGGGCACACTGAAGCTTTCTTT
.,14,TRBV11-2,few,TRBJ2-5,CASSSPRGRETQYF,TGTGCCAGCAGCTCTCCTAGGGGTCGGGAGACCCAGTACTTC
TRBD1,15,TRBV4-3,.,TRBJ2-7,CASSQRPGQLYEQYF,TGCGCCAGCAGCCAACGACCGGGACAGCTTTACGAGCAGTACTTC
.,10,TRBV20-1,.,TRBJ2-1,CSASVIEQFF,TGCAGTGCTAGCGTGATTGAGCAGTTCTTC
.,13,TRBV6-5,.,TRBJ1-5,CASSSPSSQPQHF,TGTGCCAGCAGTTCCCCCTCCAGTCAGCCCCAGCATTTT
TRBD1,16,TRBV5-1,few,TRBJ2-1,CASSLVPGTEYNEQFF,TGCGCCAGCAGCTTGGTTCCCGGGACAGAGTACAATGAGCAGTTCTTC
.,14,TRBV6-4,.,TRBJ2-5,CASRLTPWAETQYF,TGTGCCAGCAGACTGACGCCCTGGGCGGAGACCCAGTACTTC
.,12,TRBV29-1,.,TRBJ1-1,CSVQTGNTEAFF,TGCAGCGTCCAGACAGGGAACACTGAAGCTTTCTTT
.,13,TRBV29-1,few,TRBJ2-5,CSASGSPQETQYF,TGCAGCGCCTCCGGGTCCCCCCAAGAGACCCAGTACTTC
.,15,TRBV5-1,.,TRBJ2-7,CASSFAGVTPYEQYF,TGCGCCAGCAGCTTCGCAGGGGTCACTCCATACGAGCAGTACTTC
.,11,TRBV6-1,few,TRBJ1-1,CASGGQIEAFF,TGTGCCAGCGGGGGCCAGATTGAAGCTTTCTTT
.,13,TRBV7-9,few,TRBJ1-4,CASSLGGQFGLFF,TGTGCCAGCAGCTTAGGAGGACAGTTCGGCCTGTTTTTT
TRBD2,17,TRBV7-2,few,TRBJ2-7,CASSLGRWTSGSYEQYF,TGTGCCAGCAGCTTAGGGCGGTGGACTAGCGGGAGCTACGAGCAGTACTTC
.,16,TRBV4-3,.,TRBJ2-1,CASSQDGQGSYNEQFF,TGCGCCAGCAGCCAAGATGGGCAGGGATCGTACAATGAGCAGTTCTTC
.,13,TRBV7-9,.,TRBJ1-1,CASSSDRNTEAFF,TGTGCCAGCAGCTCGGACAGGAACACTGAAGCTTTCTTT
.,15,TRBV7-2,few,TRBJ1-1,CASSFAIGANTEAFF,TGTGCCAGCAGCTTCGCCATAGGAGCGAACACTGAAGCTTTCTTT